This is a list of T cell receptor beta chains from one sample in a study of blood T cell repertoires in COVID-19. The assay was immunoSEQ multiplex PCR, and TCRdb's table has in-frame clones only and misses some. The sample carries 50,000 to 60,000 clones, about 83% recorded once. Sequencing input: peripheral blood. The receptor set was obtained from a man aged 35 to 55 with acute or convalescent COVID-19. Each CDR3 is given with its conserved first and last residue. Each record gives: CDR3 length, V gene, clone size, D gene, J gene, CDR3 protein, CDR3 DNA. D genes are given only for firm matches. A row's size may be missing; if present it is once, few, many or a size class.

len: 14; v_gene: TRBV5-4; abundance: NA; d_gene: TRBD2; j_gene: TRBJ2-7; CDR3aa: CASSVTSGKNEQYF; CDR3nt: TGTGCCAGCAGTGTGACTAGCGGGAAGAACGAGCAGTACTTC
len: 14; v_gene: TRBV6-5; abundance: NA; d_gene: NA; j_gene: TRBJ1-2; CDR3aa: CASSLTGRLNGYTF; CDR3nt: TGTGCCAGCAGCCTGACAGGTAGACTCAATGGCTACACCTTC
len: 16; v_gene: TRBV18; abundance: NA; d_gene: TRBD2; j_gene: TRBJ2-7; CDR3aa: CASSTVSGRVSYEQYF; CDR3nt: TGTGCCAGCTCAACCGTGAGCGGGAGGGTTTCCTACGAGCAGTACTTC
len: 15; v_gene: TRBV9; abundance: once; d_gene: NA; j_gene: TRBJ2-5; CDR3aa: CASSAMPGEEETQYF; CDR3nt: TGTGCCAGCAGCGCCATGCCCGGCGAGGAAGAGACCCAGTACTTC
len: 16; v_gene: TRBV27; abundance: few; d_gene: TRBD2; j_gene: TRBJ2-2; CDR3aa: CASTRSGRPNTGELFF; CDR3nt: TGTGCCAGCACCCGTAGCGGGAGACCAAACACCGGGGAGCTGTTTTTT
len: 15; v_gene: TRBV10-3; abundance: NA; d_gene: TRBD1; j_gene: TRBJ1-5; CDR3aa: CAISGGQGAAQPQHF; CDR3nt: TGTGCCATCAGTGGGGGACAGGGAGCGGCTCAGCCCCAGCATTTT
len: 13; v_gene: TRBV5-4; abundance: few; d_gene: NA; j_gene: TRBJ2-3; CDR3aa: CASSIHSTDTQYF; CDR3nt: TGTGCCAGCAGCATCCACTCCACAGATACGCAGTATTTT
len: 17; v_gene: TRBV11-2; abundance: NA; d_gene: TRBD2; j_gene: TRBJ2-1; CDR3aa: CASSSLRSSGPKSGQFF; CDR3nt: TGTGCCAGCAGCTCCCTACGATCTAGCGGGCCCAAAAGTGGGCAGTTCTTC
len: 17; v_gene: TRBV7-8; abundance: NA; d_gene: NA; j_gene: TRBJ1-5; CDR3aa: CASSLALRKGSNQPQHF; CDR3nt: TGTGCCAGCAGCTTAGCGCTCAGGAAAGGTAGCAATCAGCCCCAGCATTTT
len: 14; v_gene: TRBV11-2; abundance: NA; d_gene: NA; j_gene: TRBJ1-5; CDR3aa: CASSSLTANQPQHF; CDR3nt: TGTGCCAGCAGCTCATTGACAGCTAATCAGCCCCAGCATTTT
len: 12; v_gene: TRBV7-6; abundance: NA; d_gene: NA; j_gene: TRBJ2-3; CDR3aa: CASSPGVDTQYF; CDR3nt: TGTGCCAGCAGCCCAGGTGTAGATACGCAGTATTTT
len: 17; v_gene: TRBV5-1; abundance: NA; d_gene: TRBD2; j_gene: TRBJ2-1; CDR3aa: CASSLSLLAGGYNEQFF; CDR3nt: TGCGCCAGCAGCTTGTCCCTCCTAGCGGGAGGATACAATGAGCAGTTCTTC
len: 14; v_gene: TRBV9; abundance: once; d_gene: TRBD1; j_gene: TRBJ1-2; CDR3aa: CASSSSQGTHGYTF; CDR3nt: TGTGCCAGCAGCTCCTCACAGGGGACCCATGGCTACACCTTC
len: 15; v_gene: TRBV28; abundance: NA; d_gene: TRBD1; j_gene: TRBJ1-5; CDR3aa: CASSFPGQGNQPQHF; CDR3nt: TGTGCCAGCAGTTTCCCGGGACAGGGGAATCAGCCCCAGCATTTT
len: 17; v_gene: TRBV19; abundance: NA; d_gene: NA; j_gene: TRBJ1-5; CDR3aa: CASSMELTGGPNQPQHF; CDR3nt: TGTGCCAGTAGTATGGAACTCACGGGGGGACCCAATCAGCCCCAGCATTTT
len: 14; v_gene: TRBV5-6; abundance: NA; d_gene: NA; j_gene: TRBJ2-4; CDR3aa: CASSFTGTQNIQYF; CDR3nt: TGTGCCAGCAGCTTTACAGGGACCCAAAACATTCAGTACTTC
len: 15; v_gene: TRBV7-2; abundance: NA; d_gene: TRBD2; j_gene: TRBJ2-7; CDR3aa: CASSVGTSGPREQYF; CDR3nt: TGTGCCAGCAGCGTCGGGACTAGCGGACCAAGGGAGCAGTACTTC
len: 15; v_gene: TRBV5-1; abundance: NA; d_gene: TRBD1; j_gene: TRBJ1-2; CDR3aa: CASSPETGGFSGYTF; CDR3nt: TGCGCCAGCAGCCCCGAGACAGGGGGGTTTTCTGGCTACACCTTC
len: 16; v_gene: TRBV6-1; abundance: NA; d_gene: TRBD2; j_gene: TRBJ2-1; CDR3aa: CASSGLAGGRGNEQFF; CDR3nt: TGTGCCAGCAGTGGACTAGCGGGGGGGCGTGGGAATGAGCAGTTCTTC
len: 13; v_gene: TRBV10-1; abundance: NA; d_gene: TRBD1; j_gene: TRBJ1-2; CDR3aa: CASSEDRDYGYTF; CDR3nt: TGCGCCAGCAGTGAGGACAGGGACTATGGCTACACCTTC
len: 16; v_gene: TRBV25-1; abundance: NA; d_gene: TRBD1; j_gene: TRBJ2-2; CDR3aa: CASTGHRGSNTGELFF; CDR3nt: TGTGCCAGCACCGGCCACAGGGGGTCGAACACCGGGGAGCTGTTTTTT
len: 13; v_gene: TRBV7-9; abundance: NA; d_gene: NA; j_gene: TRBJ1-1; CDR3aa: CASSLDMNTEAFF; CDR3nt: TGTGCCAGCAGCTTAGACATGAACACTGAAGCTTTCTTT
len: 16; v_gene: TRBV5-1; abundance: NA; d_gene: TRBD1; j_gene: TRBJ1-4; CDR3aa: CASSFGQGGTNEKLFF; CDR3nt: TGCGCCAGCAGCTTTGGACAGGGGGGTACTAATGAAAAACTGTTTTTT
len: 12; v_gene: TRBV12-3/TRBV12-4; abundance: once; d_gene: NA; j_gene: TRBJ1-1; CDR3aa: CASRGGGTEAFF; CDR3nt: TGTGCCAGCAGGGGCGGGGGGACTGAAGCTTTCTTT
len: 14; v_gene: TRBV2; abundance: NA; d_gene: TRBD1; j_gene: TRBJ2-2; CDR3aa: CASRDRGLTGELFF; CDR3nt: TGTGCCAGCAGAGACAGGGGCCTCACCGGGGAGCTGTTTTTT
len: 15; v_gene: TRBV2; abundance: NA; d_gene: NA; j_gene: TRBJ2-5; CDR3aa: CASSVYDSPGETQYF; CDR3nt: TGTGCCAGCAGTGTCTACGATTCTCCAGGGGAGACCCAGTACTTC
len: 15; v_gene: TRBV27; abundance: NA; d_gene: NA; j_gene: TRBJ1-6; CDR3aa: CASSLSRARDSPLHF; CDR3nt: TGTGCCAGCAGTTTAAGCAGGGCACGGGATTCACCCCTCCACTTT
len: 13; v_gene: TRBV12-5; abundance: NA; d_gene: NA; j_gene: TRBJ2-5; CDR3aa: CASGLVLQEIQYF; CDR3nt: TGTGCTAGTGGTTTGGTACTACAGGAGATCCAGTACTTC
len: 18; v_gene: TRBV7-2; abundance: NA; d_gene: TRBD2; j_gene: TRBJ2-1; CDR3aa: CASSLVLVSLAGTNEQFF; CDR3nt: TGTGCCAGCAGCTTAGTTTTGGTATCCCTAGCGGGGACGAATGAGCAGTTCTTC
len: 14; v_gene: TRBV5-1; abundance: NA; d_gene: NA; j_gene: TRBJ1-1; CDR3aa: CASSLARANTEAFF; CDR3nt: TGCGCCAGCAGCTTGGCTCGAGCGAACACTGAAGCTTTCTTT
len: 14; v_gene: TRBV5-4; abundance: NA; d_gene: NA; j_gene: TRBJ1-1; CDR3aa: CASSLGQKNTEAFF; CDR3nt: TGTGCCAGCAGCTTAGGACAGAAGAACACTGAAGCTTTCTTT
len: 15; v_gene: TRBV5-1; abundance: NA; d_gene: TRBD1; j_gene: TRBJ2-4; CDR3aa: CASSEGQASKNIQYF; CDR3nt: TGCGCCAGCAGCGAAGGACAGGCGAGCAAAAACATTCAGTACTTC
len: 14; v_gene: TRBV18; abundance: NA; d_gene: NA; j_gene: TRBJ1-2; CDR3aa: CASSPPSQGGSYTF; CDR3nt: TGTGCCAGCTCACCACCATCCCAGGGAGGGAGCTACACCTTC
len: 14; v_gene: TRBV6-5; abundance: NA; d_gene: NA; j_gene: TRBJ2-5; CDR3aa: CASSYSPSLETQYF; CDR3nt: TGTGCCAGCAGTTACAGCCCTAGTCTAGAGACCCAGTACTTC
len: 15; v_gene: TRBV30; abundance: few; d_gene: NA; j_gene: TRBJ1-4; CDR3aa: CAWEKGGVLGEKLFF; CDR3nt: TGTGCCTGGGAAAAGGGCGGGGTGTTGGGTGAAAAACTGTTTTTT
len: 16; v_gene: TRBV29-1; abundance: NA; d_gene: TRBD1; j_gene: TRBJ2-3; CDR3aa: CSAGKSGQGLADTQYF; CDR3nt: TGCAGCGCTGGAAAGTCGGGACAGGGGTTAGCAGATACGCAGTATTTT
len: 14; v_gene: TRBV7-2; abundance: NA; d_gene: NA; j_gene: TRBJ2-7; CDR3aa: CASSLGGAVYEQYF; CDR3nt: TGTGCCAGCAGCTTGGGGGGAGCCGTTTACGAGCAGTACTTC
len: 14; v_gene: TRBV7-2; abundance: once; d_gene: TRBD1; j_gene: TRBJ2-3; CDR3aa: CASSFDRGWGTQYF; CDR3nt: TGTGCCAGCAGCTTTGACAGGGGTTGGGGTACGCAGTATTTT
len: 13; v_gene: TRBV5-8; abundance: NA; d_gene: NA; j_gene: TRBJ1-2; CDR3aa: CASSTRRDYGYTF; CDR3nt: TGTGCCAGCAGCACACGGCGGGACTATGGCTACACCTTC
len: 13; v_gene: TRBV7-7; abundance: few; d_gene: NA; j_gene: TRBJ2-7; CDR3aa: CASSFDGGQEQYF; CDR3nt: TGTGCCAGCAGCTTCGACGGGGGGCAAGAGCAGTACTTC
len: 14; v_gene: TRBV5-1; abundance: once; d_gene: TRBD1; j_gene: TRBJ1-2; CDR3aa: CASSLDRGKGGYTF; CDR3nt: TGCGCCAGCAGCTTAGACAGGGGGAAAGGAGGCTACACCTTC
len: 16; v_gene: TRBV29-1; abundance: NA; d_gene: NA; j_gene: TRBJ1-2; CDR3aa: CSVEDQAARGGYGYTF; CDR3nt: TGCAGCGTTGAAGATCAGGCAGCCCGGGGGGGCTATGGCTACACCTTC
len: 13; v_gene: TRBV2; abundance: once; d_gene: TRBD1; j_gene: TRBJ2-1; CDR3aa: CASSEDRVNEQFF; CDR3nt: TGTGCCAGCAGTGAGGACAGGGTCAATGAGCAGTTCTTC
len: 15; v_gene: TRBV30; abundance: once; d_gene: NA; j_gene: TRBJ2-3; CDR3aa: CAWRLGTGDSGTQYF; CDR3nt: TGTGCCTGGAGGCTTGGGACGGGGGATAGTGGTACGCAGTATTTT
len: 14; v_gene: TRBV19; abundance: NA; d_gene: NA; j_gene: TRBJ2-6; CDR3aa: CASIGSSGANVLTF; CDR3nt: TGTGCCAGTATAGGGAGCTCTGGGGCCAACGTCCTGACTTTC
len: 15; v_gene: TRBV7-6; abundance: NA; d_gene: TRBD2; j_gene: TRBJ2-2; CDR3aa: CASSSRLAGTGELFF; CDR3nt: TGTGCCAGCAGCTCCCGACTAGCGGGGACCGGGGAGCTGTTTTTT
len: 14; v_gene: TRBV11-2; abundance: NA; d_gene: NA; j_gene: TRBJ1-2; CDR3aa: CASTLGQWDYGYTF; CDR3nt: TGTGCCAGCACTTTAGGACAGTGGGACTATGGCTACACCTTC